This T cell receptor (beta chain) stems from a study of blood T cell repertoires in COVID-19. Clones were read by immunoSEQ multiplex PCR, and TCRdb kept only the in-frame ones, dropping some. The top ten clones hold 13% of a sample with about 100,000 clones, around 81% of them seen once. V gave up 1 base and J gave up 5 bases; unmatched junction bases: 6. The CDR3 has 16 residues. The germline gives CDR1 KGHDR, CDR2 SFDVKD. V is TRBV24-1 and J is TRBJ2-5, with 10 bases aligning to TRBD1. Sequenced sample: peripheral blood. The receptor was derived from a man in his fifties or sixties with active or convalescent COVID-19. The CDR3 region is CATSDFGQGGGETQYF. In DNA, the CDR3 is TGTGCCACCAGTGATTTCGGACAGGGGGGAGGTGAGACCCAGTACTTC.